This T cell receptor (beta chain) was sequenced during a study of vaccination and CD4 T cells after COVID-19. With regard to this clonotype: What it binds is not known.

At the Johns Hopkins FTIC core, DNA taken from cultured CD4+ T cells was sequenced by way of the Oncomine TCR Beta short-read assay. One entry per CDR3 protein, called by TCRdb with MiXCR from the PCR reads. The sample yields about 16,000 distinct CDR3 sequences, approximately 57% seen once. Treatment reported: roughly nine-day PBMC culture with coronavirus spike peptide pools or control peptides (ViraFEST assay). This TCR was sampled from a human donor who had recovered from COVID-19. Sequenced: CD4+ T cells from blood, cultured in vitro.

CDR3 sequence reads: CSVRGGGNYGYTF. Written as DNA, the CDR3 is TGCAGCGTCCGAGGGGGAGGCAACTATGGCTACACCTTC. The V and J genes are TRBV29-1 and TRBJ1-2; D may be TRBD1 (6 bases). V was pared by 6 bases and J by 2 bases, with 13 bases between. The germline gives CDR1 SQVTM, CDR2 ANQGSEA. The CDR3 runs 13 residues. Variable domain in full (rest from reference TRBV29-1 and TRBJ1-2): SAVISQKPSRDICQRGTSLTIQCQVDSQVTMMFWYRQQPGQSLTLIATANQGSEATYESGFVIDKFPISRPNLTFSTLTVSNMSPEDSSIYLCSVRGGGNYGYTFGSGTRLTVV.